This TCR beta chain emerged from a study of blood T cells in healthy people across ages (dated by TCRdb to between 2015 and 2016). Broadly, across the study: In model experiments, template switching captured about one uniquely barcoded TCR beta cDNA molecule for every two T cells. The study analyzed two additional independent replicas of 1 million unique cDNA reads from the same blood draw for two donors, one aged 18 to 30 and one aged 80 or older. To avoid experimental bias, donors of different ages were randomly spread across the sequencing lanes. Four age groups were formed from the donors: young (average approximately 16 years), middle-aged (around 40), aged (approximately 60) and long-lived (approximately 80). The study measured age-related changes in TCR beta repertoire diversity using deep sequencing normalized with unique cDNA molecular identifiers. Study-wide findings and limitations: Estimates of total diversity from one million sequenced T cells were regarded as lower bounds and underestimates. Observed TCR beta diversity per million T cells fell roughly linearly with age, and a significant reduction was already apparent by age roughly 40. Donor CMV infection status was unknown, potentially confounding age-related changes in expanded clonotypes. Compared with the aged group, the long-lived group had more naive CD4+ T cells, fewer expanded clones and increased TCR diversity, suggesting age selection. Conclusive comparison of naive and antigen-experienced compartments was prevented by the profiling of bulk unsorted PBMCs. Observed TCR beta diversity correlated strongly with the percentage of naive T cells measured by flow cytometry.

As to this clonotype: It has no known antigen specificity. No much larger clone exists at a distance of one base, and base qualities are not known.

The protocol used for the library was 5' RACE. Sequenced on an Illumina HiSeq 2500. The second PCR ran for about 6 to 11 cycles and used a J-beta primer mix along with a sample-barcoded 5' primer. A unique molecular identifier was introduced onto each TCR beta cDNA molecule by a template-switch 5' adaptor carrying 12 random nucleotides. At least 2.5 million CDR3-containing paired-end reads were obtained from each sample. All of the RNA was converted into first-strand cDNA using the Mint cDNA synthesis kit, with a TRBC-specific oligonucleotide serving as the primer. All cDNA was treated with uracil-DNA glycosylase and then went through a first 18-cycle PCR with the universal primers M1SS and BC2_uni_R. Under the source paper's analysis protocol: Normalization of each sample was performed by random selection of 1 million high-quality reads, each carrying a distinct molecular identifier. Instead of being binned into consensus sequences, reads with shared molecular identifiers were discarded. MiTCR, run with a Q25 quality threshold and the strictest error-elimination algorithm, handled CDR3 identification, clonotype clustering and error correction. A nonparametric unseen species model with Euler transformation was used to estimate lower-bound total TCR beta diversity. TCRdb cleaned the public reads at Q25 with fastp, built clones with MiXCR and kept in-frame beta chains. Merged by CDR3 protein, the rows form single entries marked with the most common genes and DNA. Here the V and J calls rest on TCRdb's processing, not on the authors' analysis. This sample is represented by over a million distinct CDR3 sequences; roughly 43% of them were singletons. In total, the top ten clones hold just over 4% of the sample.

The 35 to 40 donors, aged about 6 to 95 years, were systemically healthy Caucasian individuals from Russia. About 9.6 milliliters of peripheral blood were collected from each donor into EDTA-treated Vacutainer tubes. Ficoll-Paque density-gradient centrifugation was used to isolate PBMCs, with at least 6.5 million per sample. Total RNA, at least 6 micrograms per sample, was extracted from PBMCs with Trizol reagent. For every donor, flow cytometry on a PBMC aliquot measured the percentage of naive CD45RAhigh/CD27high T cells. CDR1 and CDR2 are read off the germline V gene (reference sequence) as MNHEY and SMNVEV. Its CDR3 holds 16 amino acids, cysteine through phenylalanine. This entry keeps only the CDR3 DNA: 48 bases, framed from base 1. After removal of 5 bases from V and 3 bases from J, the junction retains 8 bases not matched to a gene.

The sample taken for sequencing was blood. The chain is encoded by TRBV27 joined to TRBJ2-7, with TRBD1 identical over 12 junction bases. The receptor was derived from a woman between 18 and 29 years old in good health. The CDR3 protein is CASSPQGQGADYEQYF. The nucleotides read TGTGCCAGCAGTCCACAGGGACAGGGGGCGGACTACGAGCAGTACTTC.